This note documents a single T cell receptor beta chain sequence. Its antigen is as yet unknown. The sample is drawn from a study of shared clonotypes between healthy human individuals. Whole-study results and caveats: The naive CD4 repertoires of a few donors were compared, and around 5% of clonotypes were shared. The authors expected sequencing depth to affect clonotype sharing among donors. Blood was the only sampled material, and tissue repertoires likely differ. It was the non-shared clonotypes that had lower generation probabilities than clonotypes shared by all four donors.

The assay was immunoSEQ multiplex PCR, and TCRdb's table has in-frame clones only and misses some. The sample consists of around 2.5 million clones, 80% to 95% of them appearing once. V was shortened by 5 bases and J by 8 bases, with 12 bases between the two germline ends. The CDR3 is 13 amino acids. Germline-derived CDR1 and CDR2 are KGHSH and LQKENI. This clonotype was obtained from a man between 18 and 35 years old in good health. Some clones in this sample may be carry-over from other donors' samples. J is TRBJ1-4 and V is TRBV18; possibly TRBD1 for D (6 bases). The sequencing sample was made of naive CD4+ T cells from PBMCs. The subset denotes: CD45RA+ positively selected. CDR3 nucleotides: TGTGCCAGCTCAATCGGGACATCGGAAAAACTGTTTTTT. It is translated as CASSIGTSEKLFF.